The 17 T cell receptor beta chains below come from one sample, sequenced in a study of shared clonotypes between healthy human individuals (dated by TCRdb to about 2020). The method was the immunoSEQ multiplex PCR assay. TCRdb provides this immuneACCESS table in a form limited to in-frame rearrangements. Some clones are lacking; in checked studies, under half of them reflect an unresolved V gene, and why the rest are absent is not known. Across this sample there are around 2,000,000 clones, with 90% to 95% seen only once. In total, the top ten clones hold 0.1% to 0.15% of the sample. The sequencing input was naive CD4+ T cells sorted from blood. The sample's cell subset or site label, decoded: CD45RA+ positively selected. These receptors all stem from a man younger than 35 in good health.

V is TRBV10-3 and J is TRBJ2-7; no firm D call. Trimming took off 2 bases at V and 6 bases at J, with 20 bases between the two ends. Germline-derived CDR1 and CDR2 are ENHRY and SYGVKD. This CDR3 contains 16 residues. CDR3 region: CAISEASWTQQVEQYF. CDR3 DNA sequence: TGTGCCATCAGTGAGGCGAGTTGGACCCAGCAGGTCGAGCAGTACTTC.

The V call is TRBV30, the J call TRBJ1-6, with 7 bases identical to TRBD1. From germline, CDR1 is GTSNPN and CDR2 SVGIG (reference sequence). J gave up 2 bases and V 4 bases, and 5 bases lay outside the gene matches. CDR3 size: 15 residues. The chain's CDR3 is CAWMTGNPYNSPLHF. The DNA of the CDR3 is TGTGCCTGGATGACAGGGAATCCCTATAATTCACCCCTCCACTTT.

The CDR3 sequence: CASSPDRGSETQYF. The CDR3 coding sequence is TGTGCCAGCTCACCCGACAGGGGGTCGGAGACCCAGTACTTC. The chain links TRBV18 to TRBJ2-5, with 9 bases fitting TRBD1. V shed 3 bases, J shed 5 bases, and the junction held 4 bases outside the gene matches. Germline-derived CDR1 and CDR2 are KGHSH and LQKENI. CDR3 length equals 14 residues.

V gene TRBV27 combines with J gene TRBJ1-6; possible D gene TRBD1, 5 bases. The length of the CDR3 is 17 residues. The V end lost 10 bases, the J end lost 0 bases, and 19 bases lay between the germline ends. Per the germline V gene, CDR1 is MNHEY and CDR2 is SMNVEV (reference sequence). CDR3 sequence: CATPTDLYRSYNSPLHF. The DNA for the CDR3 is TGTGCCACCCCGACAGATCTCTACCGCTCCTATAATTCACCCCTCCACTTT.

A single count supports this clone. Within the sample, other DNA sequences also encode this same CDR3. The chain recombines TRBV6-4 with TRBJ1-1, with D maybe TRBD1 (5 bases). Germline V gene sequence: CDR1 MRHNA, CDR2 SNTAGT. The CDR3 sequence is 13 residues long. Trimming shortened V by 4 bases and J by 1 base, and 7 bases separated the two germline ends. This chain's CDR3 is CASSARGNTEAFF. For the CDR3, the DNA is TGTGCCAGCAGTGCTAGGGGGAACACTGAAGCTTTCTTT.

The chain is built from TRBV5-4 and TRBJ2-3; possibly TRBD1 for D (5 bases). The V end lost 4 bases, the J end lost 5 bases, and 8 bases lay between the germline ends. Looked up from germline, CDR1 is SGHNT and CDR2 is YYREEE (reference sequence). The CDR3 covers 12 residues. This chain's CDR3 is CASSGAEDTQYF. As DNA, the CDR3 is TGTGCCAGCAGCGGGGCGGAAGATACGCAGTATTTT.

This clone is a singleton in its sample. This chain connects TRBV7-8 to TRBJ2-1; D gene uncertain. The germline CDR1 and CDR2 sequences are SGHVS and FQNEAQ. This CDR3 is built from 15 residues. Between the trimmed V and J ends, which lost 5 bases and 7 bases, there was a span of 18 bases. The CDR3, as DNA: TGTGCCAGCAGCCCCCTACGGCCACTCGGGAATGAGCAGTTCTTC. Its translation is CASSPLRPLGNEQFF.

The CDR3 bases are TGTGCCAGCAGCTTGGTGGGACAGGGGCCCTACAATGAGCAGTTCTTC. Encoded protein: CASSLVGQGPYNEQFF. The chain links TRBV5-5 to TRBJ2-1; 10 nucleotides line up with TRBD1. V shed 0 bases and J 2 bases; nucleotides not matched to a gene: 2. Germline V lookup: CDR1 SGHKS, CDR2 YYEKEE (reference sequence). The CDR3 has 16 amino acids.

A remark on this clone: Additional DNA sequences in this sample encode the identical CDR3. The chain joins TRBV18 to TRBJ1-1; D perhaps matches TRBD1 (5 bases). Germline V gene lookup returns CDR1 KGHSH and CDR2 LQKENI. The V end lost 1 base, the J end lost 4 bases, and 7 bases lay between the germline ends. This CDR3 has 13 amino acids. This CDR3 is CASSPQGFTEAFF. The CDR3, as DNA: TGTGCCAGCTCACCACAGGGGTTCACTGAAGCTTTCTTT. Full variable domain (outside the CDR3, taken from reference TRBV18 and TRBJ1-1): NAGVMQNPRHLVRRRGQEARLRCSPMKGHSHVYWYRQLPEEGLKFMVYLQKENIIDESGMPKERFSAEFPKEGPSILRIQQVVRGDSAAYFCASSPQGFTEAFFGQGTRLTVV.

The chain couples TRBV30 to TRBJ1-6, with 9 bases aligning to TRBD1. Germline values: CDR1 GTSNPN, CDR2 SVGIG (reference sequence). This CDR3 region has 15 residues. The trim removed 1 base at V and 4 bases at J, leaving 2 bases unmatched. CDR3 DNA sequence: TGTGCCTGGAGTGGAGGACAGGGGTATAATTCACCCCTCCACTTT. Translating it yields CAWSGGQGYNSPLHF.

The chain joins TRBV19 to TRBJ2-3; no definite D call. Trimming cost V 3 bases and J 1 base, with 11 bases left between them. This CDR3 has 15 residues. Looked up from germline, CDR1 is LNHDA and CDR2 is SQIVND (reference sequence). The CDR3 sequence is CASSIGPGRTDTQYF. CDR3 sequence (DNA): TGTGCCAGTAGTATCGGGCCGGGCCGCACAGATACGCAGTATTTT.

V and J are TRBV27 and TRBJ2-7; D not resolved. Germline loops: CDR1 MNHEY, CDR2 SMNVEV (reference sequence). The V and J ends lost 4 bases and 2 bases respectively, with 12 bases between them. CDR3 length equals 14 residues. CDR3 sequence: CASSSSVGPYEQYF. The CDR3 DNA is TGTGCCAGCAGTTCCTCGGTTGGCCCCTACGAGCAGTACTTC.

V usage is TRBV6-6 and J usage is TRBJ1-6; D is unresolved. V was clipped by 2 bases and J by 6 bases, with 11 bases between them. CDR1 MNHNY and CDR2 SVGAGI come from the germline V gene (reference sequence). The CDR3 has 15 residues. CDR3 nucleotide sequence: TGTGCCAGCAGTTACACGCCCATAGTTAATTCACCCCTCCACTTT. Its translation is CASSYTPIVNSPLHF.

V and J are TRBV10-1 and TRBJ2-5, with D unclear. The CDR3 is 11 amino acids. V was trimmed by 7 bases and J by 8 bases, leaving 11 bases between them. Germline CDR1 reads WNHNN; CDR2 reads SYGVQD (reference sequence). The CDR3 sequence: CASTTRETQYF. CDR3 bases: TGCGCCAGCACCACAAGAGAAACCCAGTACTTC.

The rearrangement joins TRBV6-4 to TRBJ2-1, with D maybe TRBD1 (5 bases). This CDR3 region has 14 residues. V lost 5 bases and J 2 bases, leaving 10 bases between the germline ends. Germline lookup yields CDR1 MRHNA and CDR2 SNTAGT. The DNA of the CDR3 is TGTGCCAGCAGTCCTGACAGCGCCTACAATGAGCAGTTCTTC. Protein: CASSPDSAYNEQFF.

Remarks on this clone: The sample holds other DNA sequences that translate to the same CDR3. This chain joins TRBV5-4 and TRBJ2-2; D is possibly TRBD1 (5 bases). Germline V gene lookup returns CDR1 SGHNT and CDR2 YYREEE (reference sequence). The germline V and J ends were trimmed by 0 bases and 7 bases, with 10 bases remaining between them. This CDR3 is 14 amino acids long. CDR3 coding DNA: TGTGCCAGCAGCTTGGGCCAGGGTAACGGGGAGCTGTTTTTT. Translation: CASSLGQGNGELFF.

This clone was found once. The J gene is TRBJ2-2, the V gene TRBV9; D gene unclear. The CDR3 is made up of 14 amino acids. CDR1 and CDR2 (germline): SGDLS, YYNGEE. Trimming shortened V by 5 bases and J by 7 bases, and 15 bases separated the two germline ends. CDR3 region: CASSKRTLGGELFF. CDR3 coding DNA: TGTGCCAGCAGTAAGCGTACCCTCGGCGGGGAGCTGTTTTTT.